These 22 T cell receptor beta chains originate from one sample sequenced in a study of CD8 T cells in Susac syndrome. cDNA came from around 0.5 to 1 ug RNA primed by random hexamers. MiXCR, applied by TCRdb to the immunoSEQ multiplex PCR reads, yields one record per CDR3 protein. Seen here are approximately 210,000 distinct CDR3 sequences, about 94% observed once, and the top ten hold 0.15% to 0.2%. The source material was CD4+ T cells from PBMCs. All receptors derive from a human donor with Susac syndrome.

The V gene is TRBV29-1, the J gene TRBJ2-1; 8 nucleotides agree with TRBD1. V was clipped by 3 bases and J by 9 bases; unmatched bases: 7. The CDR3 has 13 residues. The germline V gene has CDR1 SQVTM and CDR2 ANQGSEA. The CDR3 spells CSVDRTGSGEQFF. Written as DNA, the CDR3 is TGCAGCGTTGACCGGACAGGGTCAGGTGAGCAGTTCTTC.

The gene calls are TRBV7-8 and TRBJ1-5; D not resolved. Per the germline V gene, CDR1 is SGHVS and CDR2 is FQNEAQ. This CDR3 is built from 15 residues. V dropped 7 bases and J dropped 2 bases, with 15 bases sitting between them. The CDR3 region is CASTRSREGNQPQHF. CDR3 nucleotides: TGTGCCAGCACACGTTCCCGGGAGGGCAATCAGCCCCAGCATTTT.

The gene calls are TRBV20-1 and TRBJ1-5; the D is unclear. This CDR3 comprises 18 residues. V lost 0 bases to trimming and J lost 0 bases, with 18 bases between them. CDR1 and CDR2 from the germline V gene are DFQATT and SNEGSKA (reference sequence). CDR3 in amino acids: CSARDGEKGPSSNQPQHF. DNA for the CDR3: TGCAGTGCTAGAGATGGGGAGAAGGGCCCCTCTAGCAATCAGCCCCAGCATTTT.

J is TRBJ2-1 and V is TRBV6-5; 11 nucleotides agree with TRBD2. V gave up 4 bases and J gave up 5 bases; unmatched junction bases: 13. The CDR3 totals 18 residues. Germline V gives CDR1 MNHEY, CDR2 SVGAGI. The DNA of the CDR3 is TGTGCCAGCAGTTTTCTTCTAGCGGGGGGCACATCCCACAATGAGCAGTTCTTC. Its protein product is CASSFLLAGGTSHNEQFF.

Only a few counts were recorded for this clonotype. The rearrangement links TRBV14 to TRBJ2-7; D uncertain. This CDR3 has 13 amino acids. V was clipped by 0 bases and J by 5 bases, with 8 bases between them. Germline CDR1 is SGHDN and CDR2 is FVKESK. CDR3 sequence reads: CASSQDEDHEQYF. The CDR3 region has the DNA TGTGCCAGCAGCCAAGATGAGGACCACGAGCAGTACTTC.

This chain uses TRBV20-1 with TRBJ2-7, with 7 bases lining up with TRBD2. The junction had 11 bases not matched to a gene; V was cut back by 3 bases and J by 6 bases. Germline assignment: CDR1 DFQATT and CDR2 SNEGSKA (reference sequence). This CDR3 comprises 14 residues. DNA for the CDR3: TGCAGTGCTAGGTCAGGAGCTAGCGGTGGCGAGCAGTACTTC. Its translation is CSARSGASGGEQYF.

The genes are TRBV24-1 and TRBJ2-1; D is ambiguous. V was pared by 5 bases and J by 7 bases, with 5 bases between. Germline V CDR1 and CDR2: KGHDR, SFDVKD. The CDR3 length is 11 residues. This CDR3 is CATSVSNEQFF. The CDR3, as DNA: TGTGCCACCAGTGTTTCGAATGAGCAGTTCTTC.

This sequence joins TRBV12-3 or TRBV12-4 and TRBJ1-4; D not certain. CDR3 length equals 14 residues. Trimming pared 9 bases from V and 3 bases from J, leaving 14 bases between. The CDR3 sequence is CASSADRPNEKLFF. The DNA of the CDR3 is TGTGCCAGTTCTGCGGATCGACCTAATGAAAAACTGTTTTTT.

The chain joins TRBV29-1 to TRBJ2-3, with a possible D match to TRBD2 (8 bases). The germline V and J ends were trimmed by 8 bases and 9 bases, with 30 bases remaining between them. Germline CDR1 and CDR2: SQVTM and ANQGSEA. The CDR3 is 16 amino acids. CDR3 region: CSSSPESEGAGGTQYF. CDR3 nucleotide sequence: TGCAGCTCATCCCCGGAGAGTGAGGGGGCGGGGGGAACGCAGTATTTT.

The chain links TRBV5-6 to TRBJ1-1, with unresolved D. Between the trimmed V and J ends, which lost 0 bases and 12 bases, there was a span of 15 bases. Germline V gene data show CDR1 as SGHDT and CDR2 as YYEEEE. CDR3 length: 13 amino acids. CDR3 nucleotides: TGTGCCAGCAGCTTGGTAGGTCTGAGGAGGCCTTTCTTT. It specifies CASSLVGLRRPFF.

CDR3 nucleotide sequence: TGTGCCAGCAGTTTCTCTGGACATCCAGATACGCAGTATTTT. It yields the protein CASSFSGHPDTQYF. The gene calls are TRBV28 and TRBJ2-3, with TRBD1 as a possible D gene (5 bases). The CDR3 runs to 14 residues. Germline CDR1 is MDHEN and CDR2 is SYDVKM. V lost 3 bases and J 4 bases, leaving 11 bases between the germline ends.

The CDR3 reads CSVADLNTEAFF. Written as DNA, the CDR3 is TGCAGCGTTGCCGATTTGAACACTGAAGCTTTCTTT. The chain combines TRBV29-1 with TRBJ1-1; no clear D. V shed 4 bases and J shed 0 bases, with 6 bases lying between them. The CDR3 is 12 residues long. CDR1 SQVTM and CDR2 ANQGSEA come from the germline V gene.

The chain is built from TRBV30 and TRBJ1-1; TRBD1 is a possible D gene (6 bases). The CDR3 runs 11 residues. CDR1 and CDR2 (germline): GTSNPN, SVGIG (reference sequence). V was clipped by 7 bases and J by 7 bases, with 13 bases between them. The CDR3 region has the DNA TGTGCCTCATCTAGGGGGTTTGAAGCTTTCTTT. Protein: CASSRGFEAFF.

V is TRBV13 and J is TRBJ1-6; D perhaps matches TRBD1 (5 bases). Germline CDR1 and CDR2: PRHDT and FYEKMQ (reference sequence). The CDR3 is 14 amino acids. The V end lost 10 bases, the J end lost 7 bases, and 17 bases lay between the germline ends. CDR3 DNA sequence: TGTGCCACCCCAGGGCGGGCCTTGAATTCACCCCTCCACTTT. This codes for CATPGRALNSPLHF.

This rearrangement joins TRBV6-2 or TRBV6-3 to TRBJ2-5; D is unresolved. This CDR3 contains 11 residues. Germline CDR1 and CDR2: MNHEY and SVGEGT. V lost 9 bases and J lost 5, with 10 bases in between. The CDR3 spells CASPSGETQYF. As DNA, the CDR3 is TGTGCCAGTCCCTCCGGTGAGACCCAGTACTTC.

This chain connects TRBV9 to TRBJ1-1, with TRBD1 identical over 8 bases. CDR1 is SGDLS and CDR2 is YYNGEE in the germline V gene. The CDR3 consists of 15 residues. V lost 0 bases, J lost 1 base, and 2 bases stayed unmatched. The DNA for the CDR3 is TGTGCCAGCAGCGTAGATCAGGGGGCGAACACTGAAGCTTTCTTT. Translating gives CASSVDQGANTEAFF.

The chain combines TRBV9 with TRBJ2-7, with D possibly being TRBD1 (5 bases). This CDR3 has 14 amino acids. Germline V CDR1 and CDR2: SGDLS, YYNGEE. Trimming removed 4 bases from V and 2 bases from J, with 13 bases in between. CDR3 residues: CASSTRQFPYEQYF. CDR3 DNA: TGTGCCAGCAGCACCCGACAGTTCCCCTACGAGCAGTACTTC.

V gene TRBV20-1 combines with J gene TRBJ1-6, with 7 positions matching TRBD1. The CDR3 is 14 residues long. With 7 bases clipped from V and 0 bases from J, the junction kept 3 bases outside the gene matches. CDR1 DFQATT and CDR2 SNEGSKA come from the germline V gene (reference sequence). CDR3 bases: TGCAGTGTTTGGACAGGCTCCTATAATTCACCCCTCCACTTT. This encodes CSVWTGSYNSPLHF.

The rearrangement uses TRBV27 and TRBJ2-7; D uncertain. The CDR3 runs to 15 residues. Trimming removed 7 bases at V and 5 bases at J, with 21 bases between. Germline CDR1 MNHEY, CDR2 SMNVEV (reference sequence). The CDR3 spells CASKAYLDSSHEQYF. In nucleotides, the CDR3 is TGTGCCAGCAAAGCTTACCTCGACTCTTCTCACGAGCAGTACTTC.

As regards this clonotype: Relative to the germline gene, one junction end is altered; a read error may explain this. This chain links TRBV20-1 with TRBJ1-1; D uncertain. The CDR3 has 10 amino acids. Germline-derived CDR1 and CDR2 are DFQATT and SNEGSKA (reference sequence). Here the CDR3 DNA reads TGCAGTGCTCGCCACACGGAAGCTTTCTTT. Amino acids: CSARHTEAFF.

The V call is TRBV6-2 or TRBV6-3, the J call TRBJ2-2; D not resolved. The V end was cut by 2 bases, the J end by 6 bases, with 7 bases between. This CDR3 spans 13 amino acids. Germline CDR1 MNHEY, CDR2 SVGEGT. CDR3 sequence: CASSYRPSGELFF. The CDR3 nucleotides are TGTGCCAGCAGTTACCGTCCCTCCGGGGAGCTGTTTTTT.

The rearrangement joins TRBV6-2 or TRBV6-3 to TRBJ1-4; unclear D gene. Germline CDR1 MNHEY, CDR2 SVGEGT. This CDR3 has 15 amino acids. Trimming removed 5 bases at V and 5 bases at J, with 15 bases between. CDR3: CASSLRGSVNEKLFF. The CDR3 DNA is TGTGCCAGCAGTCTCCGAGGGTCGGTAAATGAAAAACTGTTTTTT.